This is a list of T cell receptor beta chains from one sample in a study of a mutant IDH1 vaccine in newly diagnosed glioma. Their antigens remain unidentified. Clones were read by immunoSEQ multiplex PCR, and TCRdb kept only the in-frame ones, dropping some. The sample holds 34,000 or so clones, more than 65% seen once. The source material was PBMCs, sampled from a glioma patient whose treatment included an IDH1 peptide vaccine. The receptors were gathered from a man aged 25-40 years with glioma. CDR3s include the opening cysteine and the closing phenylalanine or tryptophan. Each record gives: CDR3 DNA, CDR3 protein, clone size, J gene, V gene, D gene. The D gene is left open where the match is weak. Size values are once, few and many counts, or a class for expanded clones, and some rows have none.

DNA: TGCGCCAGCAGTGATGGGGCAGGGGCACAGGGGGAGCAGTACTTC
CDR3: CASSDGAGAQGEQYF
size: NA
J: TRBJ2-7
V: TRBV10-1
D: TRBD1

DNA: TGCGCCAGCAGCCCGGAAACAGCAACTGAAAAACTGTTTTTT
CDR3: CASSPETATEKLFF
size: NA
J: TRBJ1-4
V: TRBV5-1
D: NA

DNA: TGCGCCAGCAGCCCGGGGGAGCGAACTAACAATGAGCAGTTCTTC
CDR3: CASSPGERTNNEQFF
size: NA
J: TRBJ2-1
V: TRBV5-1
D: NA

DNA: TGTGCCAGCAGCTTACGAGGGACTAGCCTCGTCTCCTACAATGAGCAGTTCTTC
CDR3: CASSLRGTSLVSYNEQFF
size: NA
J: TRBJ2-1
V: TRBV7-9
D: TRBD2

DNA: TGTGCCTCAAGGTTGAACACTGAAGCTTTCTTT
CDR3: CASRLNTEAFF
size: few
J: TRBJ1-1
V: TRBV19
D: NA

DNA: TGTGCCAGCAGCTTAGGTGTGCGGCCCTTGTCTGGAAACACCATATATTTT
CDR3: CASSLGVRPLSGNTIYF
size: once
J: TRBJ1-3
V: TRBV7-9
D: NA

DNA: TGTGCCAGCAGCCCGAGGACAGTCGTCGACGAGCAGTACTTC
CDR3: CASSPRTVVDEQYF
size: NA
J: TRBJ2-7
V: TRBV5-5
D: NA

DNA: TGTGCCAGCAGCGTCGTAGGGGGAGAAGCTTTCTTT
CDR3: CASSVVGGEAFF
size: few
J: TRBJ1-1
V: TRBV9
D: NA

DNA: TGTGCCAGCAGCTTGGGGGGGCGAAGTTCTGGGGCCAACGTCCTGACTTTC
CDR3: CASSLGGRSSGANVLTF
size: NA
J: TRBJ2-6
V: TRBV5-6
D: NA

DNA: TGCGCCGTCCCACGGGCAGGGCCGATGGGCGAGCAGTACTTC
CDR3: CAVPRAGPMGEQYF
size: NA
J: TRBJ2-7
V: TRBV10-2
D: NA

DNA: TGTGCCAGCAGTGAGTCGGGGGGCACTGAAGCTTTCTTT
CDR3: CASSESGGTEAFF
size: NA
J: TRBJ1-1
V: TRBV6-4
D: NA

DNA: TGTGCCAGCAGCCCCCCTCACAATTACGAGCAGTACTTC
CDR3: CASSPPHNYEQYF
size: once
J: TRBJ2-7
V: TRBV6-1
D: NA

DNA: TGTGCCAGTATGGGTTCGGCGGGGCCCGGAGACACTGAAGCTTTCTTT
CDR3: CASMGSAGPGDTEAFF
size: few
J: TRBJ1-1
V: TRBV19
D: NA

DNA: TGTGCCAGCAGCCAAGAGGGGGTAGCGGGGTCCTACAATGAGCAGTTCTTC
CDR3: CASSQEGVAGSYNEQFF
size: NA
J: TRBJ2-1
V: TRBV14
D: TRBD2

DNA: TGTGCCAGCAGTGACCCTTCGCAGCGTTACTCCTACGAGCAGTACTTC
CDR3: CASSDPSQRYSYEQYF
size: few
J: TRBJ2-7
V: TRBV6-1
D: NA

DNA: TGTGCCAGCAGTAACTGGGGACTAGCGGACAATGAGCAGTTCTTC
CDR3: CASSNWGLADNEQFF
size: NA
J: TRBJ2-1
V: TRBV6-5
D: TRBD2

DNA: TGTGCCAGTAGTATACCCGGGACAGGGATCGGTCCCCAGCATTTT
CDR3: CASSIPGTGIGPQHF
size: NA
J: TRBJ1-5
V: TRBV19
D: TRBD1

DNA: TGTGCCAGCAGTTCGACAGGCAGGGGGCCCCAGCATTTT
CDR3: CASSSTGRGPQHF
size: few
J: TRBJ1-5
V: TRBV6-5
D: NA

DNA: TGTGCCAGCAGTTTATCGGGGGGCGAAAAACTGTTTTTT
CDR3: CASSLSGGEKLFF
size: NA
J: TRBJ1-4
V: TRBV27
D: NA

DNA: TGTGCCAGCAGTGAAGGGAGAGAGACCCAGTACTTC
CDR3: CASSEGRETQYF
size: medium-sized
J: TRBJ2-5
V: TRBV2
D: NA

DNA: TGTGCCTGGAGTAACAGGAACACCATATATTTT
CDR3: CAWSNRNTIYF
size: NA
J: TRBJ1-3
V: TRBV30
D: NA

DNA: TGTGCCAGCTTTGTGGGCCCGGGAGAGACCCAGTACTTC
CDR3: CASFVGPGETQYF
size: NA
J: TRBJ2-5
V: TRBV6-5
D: NA

DNA: TGTGCCAGCAGTGATAGGATGAGTGAAAAACTGTTTTTT
CDR3: CASSDRMSEKLFF
size: few
J: TRBJ1-4
V: TRBV2
D: NA

DNA: TGTGCCAGTACCGGGAACCGGGACCCCTACGAGCAGTACTTC
CDR3: CASTGNRDPYEQYF
size: NA
J: TRBJ2-7
V: TRBV19
D: NA

DNA: TGCGCCAGCAGCTACCAGACAGGAGGAACTGAAGCTTTCTTT
CDR3: CASSYQTGGTEAFF
size: NA
J: TRBJ1-1
V: TRBV5-1
D: NA

DNA: TGTGCCAGCAGTTACACGGGATCTGGGGCCAACGTCCTGACTTTC
CDR3: CASSYTGSGANVLTF
size: NA
J: TRBJ2-6
V: TRBV6-5
D: NA

DNA: TGCGCCAGCAGTGGGAAAATAGGGAGCCCCTTTTACAATGAGCAGTTCTTC
CDR3: CASSGKIGSPFYNEQFF
size: NA
J: TRBJ2-1
V: TRBV10-1
D: NA

DNA: TGTGCCAGTCGACAGGGGGCTAGCGGAGGGGTCTACGAGCAGTACTTC
CDR3: CASRQGASGGVYEQYF
size: NA
J: TRBJ2-7
V: TRBV2
D: TRBD1

DNA: TGCGCCAGCAGCTTGGCCCAGGGACAGGGGCTAGCCAAAAACATTCAGTACTTC
CDR3: CASSLAQGQGLAKNIQYF
size: NA
J: TRBJ2-4
V: TRBV5-1
D: TRBD1

DNA: TGTGCCAGCTCACCGATATCAGACAGCTACGAGCAGTACTTC
CDR3: CASSPISDSYEQYF
size: NA
J: TRBJ2-7
V: TRBV18
D: NA

DNA: TGTGCCAGCAGTCTAGCGGGAGAGGTCTACGAGCAGTACTTC
CDR3: CASSLAGEVYEQYF
size: NA
J: TRBJ2-7
V: TRBV27
D: TRBD2

DNA: TGTGCCAGCAGTGAAGCCGACCCAGTGGTGAGTGAGCAGTTCTTC
CDR3: CASSEADPVVSEQFF
size: few
J: TRBJ2-1
V: TRBV2
D: NA